The 2 T cell receptor beta chains below were found in one sample sequenced in a study of CD39 and CD103 CD8 tumor-infiltrating T cells. Here immunoSEQ multiplex PCR was the method, and the copy in TCRdb shows in-frame clones only, minus some. The table lists fewer than 5,000 clones, 65% to 85% of them singletons, with 9.5% to 15% in the top ten. Material for sequencing was CD8+ T cells sorted from blood. The subset: total memory CD8 T cells (CD45RA-CCR7+/-) from blood or uninvolved lymph node. The receptors come from a human donor with head and neck squamous cell carcinoma.

V gene TRBV27 combines with J gene TRBJ2-1, with D unclear. CDR1 and CDR2 from the germline V gene are MNHEY and SMNVEV (reference sequence). V was clipped by 3 bases and J by 1 base, with 7 bases between them. This CDR3 is 14 amino acids long. CDR3 coding DNA: TGTGCCAGCAGTTTGGAACAGTCCTACAATGAGCAGTTCTTC. Protein: CASSLEQSYNEQFF.

This clone was seen a few times. The rearrangement joins TRBV6-1 to TRBJ2-3, with TRBD2 identical over 15 bases. Looked up from germline, CDR1 is MNHNS and CDR2 is SASEGT. The CDR3 runs to 15 residues. Germline trimming cut 4 bases from V and 4 bases from J; bases unmatched to any gene: 0. The CDR3 region is CASSGTSGGADTQYF. The CDR3 DNA is TGTGCCAGCAGTGGGACTAGCGGGGGGGCAGATACGCAGTATTTT.